This T cell receptor beta chain was observed in a study of T cell responses to AZD1222 COVID-19 vaccine. Germline CDR1 SGDLS, CDR2 YYNGEE. V lost 0 bases, J lost 2 bases, and 4 bases stayed unmatched. The CDR3 consists of 15 residues. Assay: immunoSEQ multiplex PCR; the TCRdb copy retains only in-frame clones and omits some. This table holds about 120,000 clones, 90% to 95% found once. This chain uses TRBV9 with TRBJ2-7; 8 positions match TRBD1. The source is an adult in good health. Sequences were derived from peripheral blood, sampled on day 0 of AZD1222 vaccination. The DNA of the CDR3 is TGTGCCAGCAGCGTAGCCGAGGACAGGGCCTACGAGCAGTACTTC. The encoded protein is CASSVAEDRAYEQYF.